The clone carrying this T cell receptor beta chain was observed a few times. Its antigen remains unidentified. TCRdb reprocessed the reads via MiXCR and lists one record per CDR3 protein. This table has about 890,000 distinct CDR3 sequences, approximately 33% appearing once. There are 13 residues in the CDR3. The germline CDR1 and CDR2 sequences are MDHEN and SYDVKM. Trimming pared 7 bases from V and 1 base from J, leaving 10 bases between. The entry originates in a study of T cell repertoires in cytomegalovirus infection. Overall study context: In the study, CMV epitopes included recently identified HLA-C-restricted and well-studied HLA-B-restricted ones. CMV infection and matching HLA type were both indicated by public TCR beta signatures.

Broader study findings: It was HLA-C-restricted CMV-specific TCR beta clonotypes that dominated the response ex vivo. Pooled public TCR beta family frequency picked out CMV carriers with the relevant HLA.

This chain links TRBV28 with TRBJ1-1; D remains ambiguous. This clonotype was obtained from a human donor in good health (CMV status not recorded). Some clones in this sample may be carry-over from other donors' samples. The specimen was cultured CD8+ T cells from PBMCs, collected from culture after CMV antigen stimulation. CDR3 sequence: CASIPNGNTEAFF. DNA of the CDR3: TGTGCCAGCATCCCAAACGGGAACACTGAAGCTTTCTTT. Based on the CDR3 plus reference TRBV28 and TRBJ1-1, the full variable domain is DVKVTQSSRYLVKRTGEKVFLECVQDMDHENMFWYRQDPGLGLRLIYFSYDVKMKEKGDIPEGYSVSREKKERFSLILESASTNQTSMYLCASIPNGNTEAFFGQGTRLTVV.